These 30 T cell receptor beta chains were sequenced from one sample in a study of T-cell memory formation after mild COVID-19. MiXCR, applied by TCRdb to the 5' RACE reads, yields one record per CDR3 protein. The profile shows about 560,000 distinct CDR3 sequences, around 16% of them singletons. What was sequenced was PBMCs or a T cell subset sorted from them (not recorded which). The source is an adult woman who had mild COVID-19 (a few samples of this study predate the infection). Cell type and time point are not known.

The chain is built from TRBV24-1 and TRBJ2-5; TRBD1 aligns across 8 bases. The germline V gene has CDR1 KGHDR and CDR2 SFDVKD. CDR3 length: 16 residues. The ends lost 3 bases at V and 0 bases at J; junction bases unmatched: 5. For the CDR3, the DNA is TGTGCCACCAGTGATGAAACACAGGGGGACCAAGAGACCCAGTACTTC. It yields the protein CATSDETQGDQETQYF.

This clonotype appeared a few times. The genes are TRBV4-1 and TRBJ2-7; TRBD2 agrees at 7 bases. This CDR3 has 13 residues. V was clipped by 6 bases and J by 3 bases; unmatched bases: 5. Germline V lookup: CDR1 MGHRA, CDR2 YSYEKL. The DNA of the CDR3 is TGCGCCAGCAGTGGTGGGACTATCTACGAGCAGTACTTC. Residues: CASSGGTIYEQYF.

The chain carries TRBV7-2 and TRBJ2-7, with 12 bases matching TRBD2. The junction had 10 bases not matched to a gene; V was cut back by 5 bases and J by 5 bases. Germline CDR1 reads SGHTA; CDR2 reads FQGNSA. This CDR3 is built from 16 residues. DNA of the CDR3: TGTGCCAGCAGCCGAACTCTAGCGGGAGGGCCTAACGAGCAGTACTTC. It specifies CASSRTLAGGPNEQYF.

This clonotype was seen more than once but under ten times. The rearrangement links TRBV6-5 to TRBJ2-1; D might be TRBD1 (6 bases). The CDR3 covers 15 residues. V gave up 5 bases and J gave up 2 bases, with 13 bases separating them. Germline V lookup: CDR1 MNHEY, CDR2 SVGAGI. The CDR3 nucleotides read TGTGCCAGCAGTCCTACAGGGTATACCTACAATGAGCAGTTCTTC. This sequence encodes CASSPTGYTYNEQFF.

This clonotype was recorded a few times. The chain couples TRBV3-1 to TRBJ2-3; the D gene could be TRBD1 or TRBD2 (5 bases each). Trimming shortened V by 2 bases and J by 4 bases, and 13 bases separated the two germline ends. Germline CDR1 LGHDT, CDR2 YNNKEL (reference sequence). The CDR3 totals 15 residues. The CDR3: CASSQRSGAADTQYF. CDR3 sequence (DNA): TGTGCCAGCAGCCAACGATCCGGGGCCGCAGATACGCAGTATTTT.

This rearrangement joins TRBV6-2 or TRBV6-3 to TRBJ2-2, with unresolved D. This CDR3 spans 14 amino acids. Trimming removed 6 bases from V and 2 bases from J, with 10 bases in between. Germline V CDR1 and CDR2: MNHEY, SVGEGT. The CDR3 bases are TGTGCCAGCAGATCTGAGTACAACACCGGGGAGCTGTTTTTT. This codes for CASRSEYNTGELFF.

This clonotype appeared a few times. This chain connects TRBV4-3 to TRBJ2-3; D is possibly TRBD2 (6 bases). Germline CDR1 is LGHNA and CDR2 is YSLEER. This CDR3 is 15 amino acids long. V was clipped by 4 bases and J by 5 bases, with 16 bases between them. For the CDR3, the DNA is TGCGCCAGCAGCCGAGAATCCTCCGGGAGAGATACGCAGTATTTT. Translating gives CASSRESSGRDTQYF.

This clonotype has only a few counts. This sequence joins TRBV12-3 or TRBV12-4 and TRBJ2-7; a weak D match, TRBD2 (6 bases). V was cut by 1 base and J by 0 bases, with 19 bases left in between. The CDR3 has 18 residues. CDR3 amino acids: CASSLGTATSPLSYEQYF. In DNA form, the CDR3 reads TGTGCCAGCAGTTTAGGTACAGCTACTAGCCCTCTCTCCTACGAGCAGTACTTC.

The rearrangement links TRBV6-5 to TRBJ1-2; D remains unclear. The CDR3 runs to 14 residues. Trimming left V 8 bases short and J 5 bases short, with 18 bases between. Looked up from germline, CDR1 is MNHEY and CDR2 is SVGAGI. CDR3 in amino acids: CASSRGRGGYGYTF. CDR3 coding DNA: TGTGCCAGCTCGCGGGGTAGAGGCGGATATGGCTACACCTTC.

CDR3 region: CSARVRESTDTQYF. The DNA of the CDR3 is TGCAGTGCTAGGGTTCGGGAGAGCACAGATACGCAGTATTTT. V and J are TRBV20-1 and TRBJ2-3, with D possibly being TRBD2 (6 bases). The germline gives CDR1 DFQATT, CDR2 SNEGSKA (reference sequence). The CDR3 loop spans 14 amino acids. Trimming removed 3 bases from V and 0 bases from J, with 10 bases in between.

This clonotype was seen many times. This sequence joins TRBV7-2 and TRBJ2-2; no clear D gene. Between the trimmed V and J ends, which lost 2 bases and 1 base, there was a span of 8 bases. Germline values: CDR1 SGHTA, CDR2 FQGNSA. The CDR3 consists of 15 residues. In DNA, the CDR3 is TGTGCCAGCAGCTTAATCCCTCAGAACACCGGGGAGCTGTTTTTT. Protein: CASSLIPQNTGELFF. Looking up the rest from reference TRBV7-2 and TRBJ2-2 gives the full variable domain: GAGVSQSPSNKVTEKGKDVELRCDPISGHTALYWYRQSLGQGLEFLIYFQGNSAPDKSGLPSDRFSAERTGGSVSTLTIQRTQQEDSAVYLCASSLIPQNTGELFFGEGSRLTVL.

The gene calls are TRBV27 and TRBJ1-5, with a weak D call TRBD1 (5 bases). V dropped 3 bases and J dropped 9 bases, with 12 bases sitting between them. Germline CDR1 and CDR2: MNHEY and SMNVEV (reference sequence). The CDR3 loop spans 13 amino acids. The DNA of the CDR3 is TGTGCCAGCAGTTTCTACCAGGGAGGGCCCCAGCATTTT. This encodes CASSFYQGGPQHF.

This clonotype has just a few counts. A read error may explain this, as a much larger clone is one base away. This rearrangement joins TRBV6-2 or TRBV6-3 to TRBJ2-5; D not resolved. Between the trimmed V and J ends, which lost 6 bases and 5 bases, there was a span of 7 bases. CDR3 length: 11 residues. Germline CDR1 is MNHEY and CDR2 is SVGEGT. The CDR3 here is CASSQHETQYF. CDR3 bases: TGTGCCAGCAGCCAGCATGAGACCCAGTACTTC.

This rearrangement joins TRBV10-2 to TRBJ1-6, with D possibly TRBD1 on 6 matching bases. Germline V gene sequence: CDR1 WSHSY, CDR2 SAAADI. Trimming removed 4 bases from V and 5 bases from J, with 12 bases in between. The CDR3 extends over 15 amino acids. CDR3 sequence (DNA): TGCGCCAGCAGTGTGAGGCAGGGGAATAATTCACCCCTCCACTTT. Translated: CASSVRQGNNSPLHF.

This clonotype turned up a few times. The chain links TRBV4-1 to TRBJ2-7; D remains ambiguous. V was shortened by 1 base and J by 1 base, with 8 bases between the two germline ends. Germline V gives CDR1 MGHRA, CDR2 YSYEKL. The CDR3 runs 14 residues. CDR3 sequence reads: CASSQVGNSYEQYF. DNA of the CDR3: TGCGCCAGCAGCCAAGTGGGAAATTCCTACGAGCAGTACTTC.

The table lists this clonotype with a few counts. Sequence at one end of the junction differs from germline and may be a read error. The CDR3, as DNA: TGTGCTAGCAGCTTAGCGGGGCTAGCGAATGGGGGAGATACGCAGTATTTT. This codes for CASSLAGLANGGDTQYF. The V gene is TRBV7-7, the J gene TRBJ2-3; 8 bases fit TRBD2. This CDR3 comprises 17 residues. Germline V gene data show CDR1 as SSHAT and CDR2 as FNYEAQ (reference sequence).

This clonotype was found a few times. The rearrangement joins TRBV6-6 to TRBJ2-7; TRBD2 matches 12 bases. V was pared by 6 bases and J by 2 bases, with 2 bases of the junction left unmatched. Per the germline V gene, CDR1 is MNHNY and CDR2 is SVGAGI (reference sequence). The CDR3 contains 14 residues. The CDR3: CASSTSGGPYEQYF. CDR3 DNA sequence: TGTGCCAGCAGCACTAGCGGGGGGCCCTACGAGCAGTACTTC.

The table lists this clonotype with a few counts. The rearrangement uses TRBV19 and TRBJ2-7; possible D gene TRBD2, 6 bases. The CDR3 consists of 17 residues. V was cut by 3 bases and J by 6 bases, with 24 bases left in between. From germline, CDR1 is LNHDA and CDR2 SQIVND (reference sequence). CDR3 DNA sequence: TGTGCCAGTAGTATGGGTGGTCGGGTGGCTCTCGGGAGCGAGCAGTACTTC. Amino acids: CASSMGGRVALGSEQYF.

The V call is TRBV3-1, the J call TRBJ2-4; possibly TRBD2 for D (6 bases). This CDR3 region has 12 residues. Germline V gene sequence: CDR1 LGHDT, CDR2 YNNKEL (reference sequence). The ends were cut back, 1 base at V and 9 bases at J, with 7 bases in the middle. CDR3 in amino acids: CASSQAGSIQYF. The CDR3 DNA reads as TGTGCCAGCAGCCAAGCCGGGAGCATTCAGTACTTC.

The genes are TRBV7-6 and TRBJ2-5; maybe TRBD1 (5 bases). Germline V gives CDR1 SGHVS, CDR2 FNYEAQ. There are 15 residues in the CDR3. The germline V and J ends were trimmed by 6 bases and 1 base, with 15 bases remaining between them. CDR3 region: CASSHVGQGQETQYF. The CDR3 DNA is TGTGCCAGCAGTCACGTCGGCCAGGGCCAAGAGACCCAGTACTTC.

This clonotype occurred many times. V gene TRBV19 combines with J gene TRBJ2-1, with D perhaps matching TRBD1 (6 bases). Per the germline V gene, CDR1 is LNHDA and CDR2 is SQIVND (reference sequence). V lost 4 bases to trimming and J lost 0 bases, with 10 bases between them. This CDR3 contains 15 residues. CDR3: CASSTTGSSYNEQFF. The CDR3 DNA reads as TGTGCCAGTAGTACCACAGGGAGCTCCTACAATGAGCAGTTCTTC.

This clonotype was recorded a few times. This sequence joins TRBV4-2 and TRBJ1-4; TRBD1 aligns across 8 bases. The V segment lost 4 bases and the J segment 7 bases; nucleotides outside the gene matches: 14. Germline V gene sequence: CDR1 LGHNA, CDR2 YNFKEQ. CDR3 size: 17 residues. The CDR3, as DNA: TGTGCCAGCAGCCTGAGCCCCGACAGGGGTAGAGGTGAAAAACTGTTTTTT. The encoded protein is CASSLSPDRGRGEKLFF.

The sample holds a few counts of this clonotype. This sequence joins TRBV4-3 and TRBJ1-2, with 7 bases lining up with TRBD1. Germline trimming cut 0 bases from V and 6 bases from J; bases unmatched to any gene: 4. There are 14 residues in the CDR3. CDR1 and CDR2 (germline): LGHNA, YSLEER. CDR3 protein: CASSQEGQEDGYTF. The CDR3 DNA reads TGCGCCAGCAGCCAAGAAGGACAGGAGGATGGCTACACCTTC.

In this sample, this clonotype turned up a few times. The chain joins TRBV7-6 to TRBJ2-7; 14 nucleotides match TRBD2. CDR1 SGHVS and CDR2 FNYEAQ come from the germline V gene. V was clipped by 5 bases and J by 4 bases; unmatched bases: 7. This CDR3 region has 16 residues. The CDR3 region has the DNA TGTGCCAGCAGCCCCAGAGGGACTAGCGGGGGATACGAGCAGTACTTC. Amino acids: CASSPRGTSGGYEQYF. Full variable domain (remainder filled in from reference TRBV7-6 and TRBJ2-7): GAGVSQSPRYKVTKRGQDVALRCDPISGHVSLYWYRQALGQGPEFLTYFNYEAQQDKSGLPNDRFSAERPEGSISTLTIQRTEQRDSAMYRCASSPRGTSGGYEQYFGPGTRLTVT.

This clonotype was found a few times. The chain combines TRBV7-9 with TRBJ2-2; 8 bases are shared with TRBD1. Germline values: CDR1 SEHNR, CDR2 FQNEAQ (reference sequence). This CDR3 has 16 residues. J lost 3 bases, V lost 2 bases, and 5 bases had no gene match. The DNA for the CDR3 is TGTGCCAGCAGCTTACCAGGACAGGGTCACACCGGGGAGCTGTTTTTT. Translating gives CASSLPGQGHTGELFF.

This clonotype showed up just a few times. The chain is built from TRBV9 and TRBJ1-1; the D gene is possibly TRBD1 (6 bases). V shed 2 bases and J shed 2 bases, with 10 bases lying between them. CDR1 is SGDLS and CDR2 is YYNGEE in the germline V gene. There are 14 residues in the CDR3. DNA of the CDR3: TGTGCCAGCAGCGTTGGACAGCTAAACACTGAAGCTTTCTTT. Protein sequence: CASSVGQLNTEAFF.

The chain couples TRBV24-1 to TRBJ2-3; 11 positions match TRBD1. The germline gives CDR1 KGHDR, CDR2 SFDVKD. The V segment lost 7 bases and the J segment 5 bases; nucleotides outside the gene matches: 4. The CDR3 sequence is 14 residues long. The CDR3 protein is CATRGTGGQDTQYF. The CDR3 nucleotides read TGTGCCACCAGAGGGACAGGGGGTCAAGATACGCAGTATTTT.

This clonotype turned up a few times. The V call is TRBV12-3 or TRBV12-4, the J call TRBJ2-3; D gene unclear. The CDR3 totals 17 residues. V was trimmed by 3 bases and J by 4 bases, leaving 20 bases between them. CDR3 DNA: TGTGCCAGCAGTTTTAAGTTGATTAGGGCTGGGCCAGATACGCAGTATTTT. It yields the protein CASSFKLIRAGPDTQYF.

The chain links TRBV6-6 to TRBJ1-6; maybe TRBD1 (5 bases). Germline values: CDR1 MNHNY, CDR2 SVGAGI (reference sequence). V lost 5 bases, J lost 9 bases, and 20 bases lay in between. This CDR3 comprises 16 residues. In DNA form, the CDR3 reads TGTGCCAGCAGTCACGCGGAGGGAGGGGAGACTTCACCCCTCCACTTT. Translation: CASSHAEGGETSPLHF.

This clonotype was detected a few times. The chain combines TRBV29-1 with TRBJ1-5; TRBD1 is a possible D gene (6 bases). Germline CDR1 and CDR2: SQVTM and ANQGSEA. Trimming removed 6 bases from V and 5 bases from J, with 11 bases in between. The CDR3 spans 12 residues. CDR3 loop: CSVKAGDQPQHF. In DNA form, the CDR3 reads TGCAGCGTCAAAGCAGGGGATCAGCCCCAGCATTTT.